The 19 T cell receptor beta chains below all came from one sample that was sequenced in a study of Ad26.COV2.S vaccination and SARS-CoV-2 variants. Treatment: around 19 received Ad26.COV2.S at low or high dose, single or two shots; roughly 5 received placebo; per-sample allocation not given. Each sample was drawn 63 days after the first injection (of vaccine or placebo). The assay was immunoSEQ multiplex PCR, and TCRdb's table has in-frame clones only and misses some. The sample includes some 410,000 clones, about nine tenths of them seen just once. Sample: peripheral blood, taken in a trial of Ad26.COV2.S vaccine versus placebo. All receptors come from a person aged 18 to 59 who received the Ad26.COV2.S COVID-19 vaccine or a placebo.

The CDR3 coding sequence is TGTGCTAGTGGTTTGGTACGTCGACAGGGTGAGACCCAGTACTTC. It is translated as CASGLVRRQGETQYF. The chain is built from TRBV12-5 and TRBJ2-5; 7 bases align to TRBD1. In germline, CDR1 is LGHNT, CDR2 FRNRAP. CDR3 length equals 15 residues. With 0 bases clipped from V and 5 bases from J, the junction kept 6 bases outside the gene matches.

The chain is built from TRBV4-1 and TRBJ1-1, with D hard to call. The CDR3 has 13 residues. Trimming took 4 bases from V and 5 from J, leaving 11 bases between them. Germline V gene sequence: CDR1 MGHRA, CDR2 YSYEKL. Written as DNA, the CDR3 is TGCGCCAGCAGCCCCTCGGTGGTTACTGAAGCTTTCTTT. Protein product: CASSPSVVTEAFF.

Here the CDR3 DNA reads TGTGCCAGCAGCTCCCGACAGCGACTCTCTGGAAACACCATATATTTT. It translates to CASSSRQRLSGNTIYF. The rearrangement uses TRBV5-8 and TRBJ1-3; weak D call: TRBD1 (5 bases). The CDR3 is 16 residues long. Germline V lookup: CDR1 SGHTS, CDR2 YDEGEE. Trimming took 3 bases from V and 0 from J, leaving 13 bases between them. The variable domain in full, completed from reference TRBV5-8 and TRBJ1-3, reads EAGVTQSPTHLIKTRGQQATLRCSPISGHTSVYWYQQALGLGLQFLLWYDEGEERNRGNFPPRFSGRQFPNYSSELNVNALELEDSALYLCASSSRQRLSGNTIYFGEGSWLTVV.

A single count supports this clone. Other DNA sequences in this sample translate to the same CDR3. The genes are TRBV27 and TRBJ2-3, with D uncertain. The CDR3 runs to 11 residues. V was cut by 5 bases and J by 6 bases, with 6 bases left in between. CDR1 and CDR2 (germline): MNHEY, SMNVEV (reference sequence). The CDR3 region is CASSRGDTQYF. CDR3 DNA: TGTGCCAGCAGTCGTGGCGATACGCAGTATTTT.

The chain links TRBV18 to TRBJ1-1; 7 nucleotides align to TRBD1. After removal of 0 bases from V and 1 base from J, the junction contained 2 bases not matched to a gene. Germline values: CDR1 KGHSH, CDR2 LQKENI. This CDR3 spans 15 amino acids. CDR3 loop: CASSPPNRGNTEAFF. The CDR3 coding sequence is TGTGCCAGCTCACCACCAAACAGGGGGAACACTGAAGCTTTCTTT.

The chain links TRBV29-1 to TRBJ2-3, with a possible D match to TRBD1 (6 bases). Trimming shortened V by 6 bases and J by 1 base, and 20 bases separated the two germline ends. CDR1 is SQVTM and CDR2 is ANQGSEA in the germline V gene. The CDR3 extends over 16 amino acids. The CDR3 coding sequence is TGCAGCGTAATGCGGAGCAGGGACATACGCACAGATACGCAGTATTTT. It yields the protein CSVMRSRDIRTDTQYF.

CDR3 sequence (DNA): TGTGCCAGCAGCTTGCCAGGGGTAGGCGGGGAGCTGTTTTTT. Translation: CASSLPGVGGELFF. The rearrangement joins TRBV11-2 to TRBJ2-2; perhaps TRBD1 as D (6 bases). The CDR3 is 14 residues long. Germline CDR1 is SGHAT and CDR2 is FQNNGV. V was trimmed by 3 bases and J by 7 bases, leaving 12 bases between them.

In DNA, the CDR3 is TGCGCCAGCAGCCAAGGATTAACAGGGGGCCGGCAGCCCCAGCATTTT. Residues: CASSQGLTGGRQPQHF. J is TRBJ1-5 and V is TRBV4-1; 9 bases line up with TRBD1. V lost 1 base and J lost 7; bases outside the gene matches: 8. The CDR3 has 16 residues. Germline V gene sequence: CDR1 MGHRA, CDR2 YSYEKL.

This clone was recorded only once. This chain connects TRBV4-3 to TRBJ2-7, with 9 bases matching TRBD1. The CDR3 consists of 15 residues. The V and J ends lost 1 base and 7 bases, in that order; junction bases with no gene match: 8. Germline V gives CDR1 LGHNA, CDR2 YSLEER. This chain's CDR3 is CASSQGSGTGWEQYF. The DNA for the CDR3 is TGCGCCAGCAGCCAAGGGTCCGGGACAGGGTGGGAGCAGTACTTC.

The chain uses TRBV4-3 and TRBJ2-7; possibly TRBD1 for D (6 bases). Germline CDR1 is LGHNA and CDR2 is YSLEER. V shed 0 bases and J shed 5 bases, with 14 bases lying between them. The CDR3 runs 15 residues. DNA of the CDR3: TGCGCCAGCAGCCAAGAGGGGGCAGGGTGGAACGAGCAGTACTTC. This translates into CASSQEGAGWNEQYF.

This chain links TRBV28 with TRBJ2-1; maybe TRBD2 (6 bases). Germline V gives CDR1 MDHEN, CDR2 SYDVKM. The CDR3 loop spans 16 amino acids. V gave up 5 bases and J gave up 0 bases, with 14 bases separating them. This CDR3 is CASSNTLALSYNEQFF. The CDR3 DNA reads as TGTGCCAGCAGTAACACCCTAGCGCTCTCCTACAATGAGCAGTTCTTC.

This clone was found once. The chain is built from TRBV14 and TRBJ1-1; 7 bases align to TRBD1. Trimming cost V 4 bases and J 3 bases; bases outside gene matches: 8. CDR1 is SGHDN, CDR2 FVKESK, per germline. This CDR3 is built from 15 residues. CDR3 residues: CASSPRNRGYTEAFF. The DNA for the CDR3 is TGTGCCAGCAGCCCAAGAAACAGGGGCTACACTGAAGCTTTCTTT. The variable domain in full, with the rest retrieved from reference TRBV14 and TRBJ1-1, is EAGVTQFPSHSVIEKGQTVTLRCDPISGHDNLYWYRRVMGKEIKFLLHFVKESKQDESGMPNNRFLAERTGGTYSTLKVQPAELEDSGVYFCASSPRNRGYTEAFFGQGTRLTVV.

CDR3 DNA sequence: TGTGCCAGCAGCCCAAGGGCGCCCCTGGGAGATACGCAGTATTTT. Its translation: CASSPRAPLGDTQYF. V is TRBV9 and J is TRBJ2-3; D remains ambiguous. The length of the CDR3 is 15 residues. V was clipped by 4 bases and J by 5 bases, with 17 bases between them. In germline, CDR1 is SGDLS, CDR2 YYNGEE.

The rearrangement links TRBV3-1 (or the pseudogene TRBV3-2) to TRBJ2-4; D not certain. V dropped 4 bases and J dropped 8 bases, with 6 bases sitting between them. The CDR3 consists of 11 residues. CDR1 and CDR2 (germline): LGHDT, YNNKEL (reference sequence). The CDR3 region is CASSLRDIQYF. The CDR3 DNA follows: TGTGCCAGCAGCCTTAGGGACATTCAGTACTTC.

The chain recombines TRBV10-1 with TRBJ2-1; 13 nucleotides agree with TRBD2. This CDR3 contains 15 residues. Germline CDR1 reads WNHNN; CDR2 reads SYGVQD (reference sequence). J was trimmed by 8 bases and V by 8 bases; bases with no gene match: 9. The DNA for the CDR3 is TGCGCCAGCGGAGGGACTAGCGGGGCCCCCGATGAGCAGTTCTTC. Protein: CASGGTSGAPDEQFF.

The CDR3 is CASSESEGYGYTF. The CDR3 nucleotides read TGCGCCAGCAGTGAGTCTGAAGGGTATGGCTACACCTTC. The chain links TRBV10-1 to TRBJ1-2; D is unresolved. V lost 0 bases and J lost 5, with 7 bases in between. CDR1 and CDR2 (germline): WNHNN, SYGVQD (reference sequence). The CDR3 has 13 residues.

Comment on this clone: One junction end does not reproduce the germline sequence, and a read error may be involved. The chain carries TRBV7-7 and TRBJ1-3; D not resolved. This CDR3 region has 13 residues. CDR1 is SSHAT and CDR2 is FNYEAQ in the germline V gene (reference sequence). CDR3 in DNA: TGTGCTAGCAGCTTAGCGGGAGGAAACACCATATATTTT. Translated: CASSLAGGNTIYF.

This chain joins TRBV6-2 or TRBV6-3 and TRBJ2-7; weak D call: TRBD1 (5 bases). The V and J ends lost 2 bases and 2 bases respectively, with 25 bases between them. Germline V gene data show CDR1 as MNHEY and CDR2 as SVGEGT. The CDR3 runs 19 residues. The CDR3 is CASSYRSPNPVTGTYEQYF. CDR3 coding DNA: TGTGCCAGCAGTTACCGCTCACCGAACCCCGTCACAGGTACCTACGAGCAGTACTTC.

This CDR3 reads CATSRDVNRGNYGYTF. In DNA form, the CDR3 reads TGTGCCACCAGCAGAGATGTGAACAGGGGGAACTATGGCTACACCTTC. This chain links TRBV15 with TRBJ1-2; 8 bases are shared with TRBD1. V lost 0 bases and J lost 2; bases outside the gene matches: 5. This CDR3 spans 16 amino acids. The germline gives CDR1 LNHNV, CDR2 YYDKDF (reference sequence). Variable domain in full (rest from reference TRBV15 and TRBJ1-2): DAMVIQNPRYQVTQFGKPVTLSCSQTLNHNVMYWYQQKSSQAPKLLFHYYDKDFNNEADTPDNFQSRRPNTSFCFLDIRSPGLGDTAMYLCATSRDVNRGNYGYTFGSGTRLTVV.